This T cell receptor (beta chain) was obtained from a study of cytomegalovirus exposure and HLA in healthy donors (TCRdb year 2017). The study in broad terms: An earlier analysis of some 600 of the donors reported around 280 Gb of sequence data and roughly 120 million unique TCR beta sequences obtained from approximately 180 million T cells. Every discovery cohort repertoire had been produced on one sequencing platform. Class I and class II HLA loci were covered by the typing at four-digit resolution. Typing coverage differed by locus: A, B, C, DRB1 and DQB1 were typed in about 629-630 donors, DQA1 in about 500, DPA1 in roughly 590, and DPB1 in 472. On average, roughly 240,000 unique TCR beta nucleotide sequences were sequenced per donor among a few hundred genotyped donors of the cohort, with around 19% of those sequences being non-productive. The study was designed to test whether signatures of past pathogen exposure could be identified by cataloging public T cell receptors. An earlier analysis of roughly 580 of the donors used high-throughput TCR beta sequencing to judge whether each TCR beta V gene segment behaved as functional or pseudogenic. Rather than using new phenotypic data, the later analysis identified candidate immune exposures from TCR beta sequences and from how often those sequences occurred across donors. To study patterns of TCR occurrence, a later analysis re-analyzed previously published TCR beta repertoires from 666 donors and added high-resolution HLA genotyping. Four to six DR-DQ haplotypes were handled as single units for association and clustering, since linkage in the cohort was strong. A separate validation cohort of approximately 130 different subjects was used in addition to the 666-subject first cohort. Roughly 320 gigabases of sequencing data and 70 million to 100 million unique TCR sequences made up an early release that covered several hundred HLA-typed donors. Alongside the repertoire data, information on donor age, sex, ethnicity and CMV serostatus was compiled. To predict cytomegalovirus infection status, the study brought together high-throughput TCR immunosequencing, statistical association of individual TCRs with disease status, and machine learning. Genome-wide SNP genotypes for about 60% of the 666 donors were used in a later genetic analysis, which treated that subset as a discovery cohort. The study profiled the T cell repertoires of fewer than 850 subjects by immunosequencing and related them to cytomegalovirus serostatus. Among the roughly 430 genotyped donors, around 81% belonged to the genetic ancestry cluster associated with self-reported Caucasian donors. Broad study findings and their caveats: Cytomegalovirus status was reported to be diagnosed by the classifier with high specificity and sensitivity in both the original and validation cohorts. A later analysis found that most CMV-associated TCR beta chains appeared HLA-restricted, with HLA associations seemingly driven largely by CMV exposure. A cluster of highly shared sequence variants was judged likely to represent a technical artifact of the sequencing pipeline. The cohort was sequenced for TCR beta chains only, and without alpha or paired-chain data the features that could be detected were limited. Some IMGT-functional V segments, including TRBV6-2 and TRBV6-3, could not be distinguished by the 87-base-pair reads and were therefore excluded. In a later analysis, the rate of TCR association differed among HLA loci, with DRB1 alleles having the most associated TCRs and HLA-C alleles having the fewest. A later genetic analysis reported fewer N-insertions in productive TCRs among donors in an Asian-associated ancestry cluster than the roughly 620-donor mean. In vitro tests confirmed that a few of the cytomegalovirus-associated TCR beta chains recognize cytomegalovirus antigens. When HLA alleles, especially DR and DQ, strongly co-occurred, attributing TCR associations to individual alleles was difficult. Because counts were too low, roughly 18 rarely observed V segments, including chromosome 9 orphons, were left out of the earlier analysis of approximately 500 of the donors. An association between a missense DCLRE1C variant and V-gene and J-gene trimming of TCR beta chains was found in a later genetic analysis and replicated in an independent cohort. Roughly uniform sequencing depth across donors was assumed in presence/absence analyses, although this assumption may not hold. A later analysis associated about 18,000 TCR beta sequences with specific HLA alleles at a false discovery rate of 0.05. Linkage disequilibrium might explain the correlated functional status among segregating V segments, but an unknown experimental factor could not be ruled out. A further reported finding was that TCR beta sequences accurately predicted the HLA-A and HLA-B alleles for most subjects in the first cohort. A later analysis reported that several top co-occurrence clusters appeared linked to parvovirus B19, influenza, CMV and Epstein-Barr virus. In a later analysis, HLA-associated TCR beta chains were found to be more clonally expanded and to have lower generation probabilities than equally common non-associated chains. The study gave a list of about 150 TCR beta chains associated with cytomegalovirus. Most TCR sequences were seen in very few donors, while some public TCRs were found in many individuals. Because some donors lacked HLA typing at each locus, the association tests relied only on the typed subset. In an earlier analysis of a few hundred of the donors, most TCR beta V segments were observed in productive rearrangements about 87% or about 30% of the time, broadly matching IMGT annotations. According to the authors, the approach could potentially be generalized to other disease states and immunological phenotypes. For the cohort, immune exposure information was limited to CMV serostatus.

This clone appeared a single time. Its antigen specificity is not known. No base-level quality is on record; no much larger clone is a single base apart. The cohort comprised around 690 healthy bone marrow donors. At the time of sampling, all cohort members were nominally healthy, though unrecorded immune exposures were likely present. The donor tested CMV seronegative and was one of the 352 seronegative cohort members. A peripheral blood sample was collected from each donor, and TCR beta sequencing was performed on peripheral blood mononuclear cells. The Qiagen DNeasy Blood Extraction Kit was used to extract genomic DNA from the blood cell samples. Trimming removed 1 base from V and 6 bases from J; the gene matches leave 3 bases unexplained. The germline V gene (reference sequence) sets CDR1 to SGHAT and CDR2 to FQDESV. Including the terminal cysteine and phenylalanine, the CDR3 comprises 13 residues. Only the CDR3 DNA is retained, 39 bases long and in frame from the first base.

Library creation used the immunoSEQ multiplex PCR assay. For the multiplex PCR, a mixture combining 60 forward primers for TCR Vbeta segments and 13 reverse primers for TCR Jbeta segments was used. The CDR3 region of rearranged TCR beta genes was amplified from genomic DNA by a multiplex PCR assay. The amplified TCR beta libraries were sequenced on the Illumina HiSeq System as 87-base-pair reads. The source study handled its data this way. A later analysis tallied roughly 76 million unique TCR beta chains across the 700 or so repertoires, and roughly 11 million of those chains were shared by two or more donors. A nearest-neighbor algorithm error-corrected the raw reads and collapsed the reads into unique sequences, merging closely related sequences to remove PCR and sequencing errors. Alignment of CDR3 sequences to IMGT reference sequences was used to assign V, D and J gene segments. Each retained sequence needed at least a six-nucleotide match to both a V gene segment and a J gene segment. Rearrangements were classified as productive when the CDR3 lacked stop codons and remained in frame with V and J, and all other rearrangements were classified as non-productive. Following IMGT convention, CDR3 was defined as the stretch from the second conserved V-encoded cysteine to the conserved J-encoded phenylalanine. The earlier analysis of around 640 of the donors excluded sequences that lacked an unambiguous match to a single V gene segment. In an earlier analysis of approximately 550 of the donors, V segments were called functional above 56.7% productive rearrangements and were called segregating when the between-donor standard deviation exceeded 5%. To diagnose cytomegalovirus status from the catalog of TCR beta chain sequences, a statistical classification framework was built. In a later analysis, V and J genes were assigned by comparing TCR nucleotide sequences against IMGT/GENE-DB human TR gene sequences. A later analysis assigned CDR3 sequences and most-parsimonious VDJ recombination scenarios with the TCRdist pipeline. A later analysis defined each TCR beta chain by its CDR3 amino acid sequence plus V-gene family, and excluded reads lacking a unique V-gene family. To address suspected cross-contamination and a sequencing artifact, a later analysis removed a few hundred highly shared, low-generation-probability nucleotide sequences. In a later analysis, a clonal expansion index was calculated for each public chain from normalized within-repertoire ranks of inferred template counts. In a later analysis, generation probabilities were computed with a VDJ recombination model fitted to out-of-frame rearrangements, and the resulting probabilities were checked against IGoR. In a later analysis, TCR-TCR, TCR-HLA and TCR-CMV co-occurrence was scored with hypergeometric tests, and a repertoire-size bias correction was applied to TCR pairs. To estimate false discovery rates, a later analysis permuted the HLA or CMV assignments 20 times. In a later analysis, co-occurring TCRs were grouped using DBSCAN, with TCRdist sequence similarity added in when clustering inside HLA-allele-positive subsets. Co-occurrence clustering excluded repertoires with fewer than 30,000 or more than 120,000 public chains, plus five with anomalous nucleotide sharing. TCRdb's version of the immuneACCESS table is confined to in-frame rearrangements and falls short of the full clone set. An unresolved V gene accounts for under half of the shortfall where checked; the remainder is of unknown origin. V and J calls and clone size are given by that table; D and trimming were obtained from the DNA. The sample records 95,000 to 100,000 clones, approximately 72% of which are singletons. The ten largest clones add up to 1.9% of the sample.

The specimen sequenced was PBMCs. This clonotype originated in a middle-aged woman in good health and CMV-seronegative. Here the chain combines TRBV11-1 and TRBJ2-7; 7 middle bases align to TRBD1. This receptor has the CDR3 CASSLVQGSEQYF. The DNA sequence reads TGTGCCAGCAGCTTAGTACAGGGGAGCGAGCAGTACTTC.